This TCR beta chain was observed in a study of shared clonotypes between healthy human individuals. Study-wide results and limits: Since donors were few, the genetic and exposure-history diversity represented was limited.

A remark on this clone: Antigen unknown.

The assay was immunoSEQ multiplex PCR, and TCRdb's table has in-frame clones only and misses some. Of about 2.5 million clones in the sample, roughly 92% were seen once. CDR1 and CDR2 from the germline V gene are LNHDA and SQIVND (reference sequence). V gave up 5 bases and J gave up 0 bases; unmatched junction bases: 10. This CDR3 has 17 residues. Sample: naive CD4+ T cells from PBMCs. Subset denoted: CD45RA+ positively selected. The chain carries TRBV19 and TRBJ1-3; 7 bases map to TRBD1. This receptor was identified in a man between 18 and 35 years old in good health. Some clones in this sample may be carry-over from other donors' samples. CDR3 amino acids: CASSLGGQKFSGNTIYF. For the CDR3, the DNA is TGTGCCAGTAGTTTGGGGGGACAGAAGTTCTCTGGAAACACCATATATTTT.